Detailed here is one T cell receptor (beta chain). Its antigen is not known. This record comes from a study of blood T cells in healthy people across ages. Peripheral blood from each donor was collected in a volume of 8 to 10 milliliters. J gave up 2 bases and V 6 bases, and 8 bases lay outside the gene matches. The CDR3 is 16 residues long. Germline V gene data show CDR1 as MNHEY and CDR2 as SMNVEV (reference sequence). A second PCR of 7 to 11 cycles used a sample-barcoded 5' primer and a J-beta primer mix. Every cDNA was tagged by a template-switch adaptor with 12 random nucleotides. TCRdb reprocessed the 5' RACE reads via MiXCR and lists one record per CDR3 protein. This table has around 1.7 million distinct CDR3 sequences, roughly 30% appearing once. Whole-study results and caveats: Donors of long life had a larger count of naive CD4+ cells and greater diversity than aged donors. Older age coincided with a roughly linear decline in TCR beta diversity per million T cells.

This chain joins TRBV27 and TRBJ1-5; 9 bases map to TRBD1. The origin of this receptor is a woman aged 25 to 39 in good health. The sample consisted of blood. In DNA, the CDR3 is TGTGCCAGCAGACCGGGACAGGGTGCTGGCAATCAGCCCCAGCATTTT. Protein product: CASRPGQGAGNQPQHF.